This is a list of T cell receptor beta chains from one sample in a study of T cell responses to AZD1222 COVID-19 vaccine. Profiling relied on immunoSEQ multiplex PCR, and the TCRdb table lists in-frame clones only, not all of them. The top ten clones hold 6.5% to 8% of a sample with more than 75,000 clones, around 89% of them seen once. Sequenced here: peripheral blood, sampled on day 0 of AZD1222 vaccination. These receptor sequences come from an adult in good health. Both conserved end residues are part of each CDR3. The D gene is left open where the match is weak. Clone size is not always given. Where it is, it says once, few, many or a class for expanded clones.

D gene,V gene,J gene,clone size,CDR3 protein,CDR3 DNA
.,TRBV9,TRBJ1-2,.,CASSVGSGANYGYTF,TGTGCCAGCAGCGTAGGGTCGGGAGCTAACTATGGCTACACCTTC
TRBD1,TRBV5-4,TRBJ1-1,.,CASSFDRGNTEAFF,TGTGCCAGCAGTTTCGACAGGGGAAACACTGAAGCTTTCTTT
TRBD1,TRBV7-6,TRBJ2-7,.,CASSLRPTGDPYEQYF,TGTGCCAGCAGCTTACGTCCGACAGGGGACCCCTACGAGCAGTACTTC
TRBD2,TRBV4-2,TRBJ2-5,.,CASSQELNSGGDPRETQYF,TGTGCCAGCAGCCAAGAGCTTAATAGCGGGGGGGACCCCAGGGAGACCCAGTACTTC
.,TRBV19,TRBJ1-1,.,CASTPSGPGAVNTEAFF,TGTGCCAGTACCCCATCCGGCCCGGGGGCCGTGAACACTGAAGCTTTCTTT
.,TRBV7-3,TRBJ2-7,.,CASSLGSAGSYEQYF,TGTGCCAGCAGCCTCGGGAGTGCAGGATCCTACGAGCAGTACTTC
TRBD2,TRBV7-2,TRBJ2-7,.,CASSPGLAAGQYF,TGTGCCAGCAGTCCCGGACTAGCGGCTGGACAGTACTTC
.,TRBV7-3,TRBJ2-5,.,CASSLSSTIGETQYF,TGTGCCAGCAGCTTATCTTCCACGATTGGGGAGACCCAGTACTTC
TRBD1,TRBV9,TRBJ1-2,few,CASSVAGQGSRFGGYTF,TGTGCCAGCAGCGTAGCTGGACAGGGGAGTCGATTCGGTGGCTACACCTTC
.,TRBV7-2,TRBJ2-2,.,CASSLFPGANTGELFF,TGTGCCAGCAGCTTATTCCCTGGGGCGAACACCGGGGAGCTGTTTTTT
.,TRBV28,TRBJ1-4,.,CASSFGGANNEKLFF,TGTGCCAGCAGTTTTGGGGGGGCGAATAATGAAAAACTGTTTTTT
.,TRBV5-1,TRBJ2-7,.,CASSLLPAEYEQYF,TGCGCCAGCAGCTTGTTACCAGCGGAATACGAGCAGTACTTC
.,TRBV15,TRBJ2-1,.,CATSREGGTDNEQFF,TGTGCCACCAGCAGAGAAGGAGGGACGGACAATGAGCAGTTCTTC
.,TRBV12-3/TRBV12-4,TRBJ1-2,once,CASSLNQEHGYTF,TGTGCCAGCAGTTTGAATCAGGAGCATGGCTACACCTTC
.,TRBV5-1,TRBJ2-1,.,CASSHYNEQFF,TGCGCCAGCAGCCACTACAATGAGCAGTTCTTC
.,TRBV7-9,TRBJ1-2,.,CASSPSSGGYTF,TGTGCCAGCAGCCCAAGCTCGGGTGGCTACACCTTC
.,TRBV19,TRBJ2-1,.,CASSISFSYNEQFF,TGTGCCAGTAGCATTAGCTTCTCCTACAATGAGCAGTTCTTC
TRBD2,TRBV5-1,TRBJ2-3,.,CASSSGSGGHSTDTQYF,TGCGCCAGCAGCTCCGGAAGCGGGGGGCATAGCACAGATACGCAGTATTTT
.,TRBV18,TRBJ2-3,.,CASSQGLYTQYF,TGTGCCAGCTCACAGGGACTTTATACGCAGTATTTT
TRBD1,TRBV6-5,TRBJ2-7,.,CASTNRQGASYEQYF,TGTGCCAGCACCAACCGGCAGGGGGCCTCCTACGAGCAGTACTTC
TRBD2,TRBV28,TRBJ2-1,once,CASRTGTSLGPLHGEQFF,TGTGCCAGCAGGACCGGGACTAGCCTGGGACCCTTACACGGTGAGCAGTTCTTC
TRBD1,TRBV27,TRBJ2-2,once,CASSRDRVSSGGWTGELFF,TGTGCCAGCAGCCGGGACAGGGTCTCTTCGGGCGGGTGGACCGGGGAGCTGTTTTTT
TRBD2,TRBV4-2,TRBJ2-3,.,CASSQEGTSGGSTDTQYF,TGTGCCAGCAGCCAAGAAGGGACTAGCGGGGGCTCCACAGATACGCAGTATTTT
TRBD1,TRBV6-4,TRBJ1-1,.,CASRRDHRGLNTEAFF,TGTGCCAGCAGAAGGGACCACAGGGGGTTGAACACTGAAGCTTTCTTT
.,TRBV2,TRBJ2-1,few,CASSAGTSSYNEQFF,TGTGCCAGCAGCGCCGGGACGAGCTCCTACAATGAGCAGTTCTTC
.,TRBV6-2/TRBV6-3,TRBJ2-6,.,CASSPTGSGANVLTF,TGTGCCAGCAGTCCGACAGGTTCTGGGGCCAACGTCCTGACTTTC
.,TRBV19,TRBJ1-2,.,CASSMETVNGYTF,TGTGCCAGTAGTATGGAGACAGTAAATGGCTACACCTTC
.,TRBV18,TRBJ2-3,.,CASSPPSTDTQYF,TGTGCCAGCTCACCACCATCCACAGATACGCAGTATTTT
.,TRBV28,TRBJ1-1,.,CASRDTNTEAFF,TGTGCCAGCCGGGACACGAACACTGAAGCTTTCTTT